This entry features one T cell receptor beta chain sequence. Its antigen is not yet known. The read terminates 3 residues ahead of where the CDR3 ends, so the germline J gene completes it. The CDR3, cysteine through phenylalanine, is 18 amino acids long. The DNA has 45 bases, all within the CDR3, and is read from base 1. The junction carries 22 bases between V and J, which are trimmed by 5 bases and 2 bases respectively. As encoded in the germline V gene (reference sequence), CDR1 is LNHDA while CDR2 is SQIVND. Every participant had a single incident cervical HPV16 infection, and women with prevalent HPV16 infections were excluded. Cervical HPV DNA was detected with MY09/MY11 PCR, and genotyping was done by dot-blot hybridization. Less than 19 mL of heparinized blood was centrifuged, after which the buffy coat was aliquoted, frozen at -30 degrees C, and then stored at -80 degrees C. QIAGEN kits were used to extract genomic DNA from the buffy coat specimens.

These data belong to a study of T cells in women clearing cervical HPV infection (dated by TCRdb to the late 2010s). With respect to the entire study: The cases were 20 to 25 women with histologically confirmed HPV16-related CIN3 or worse, and 2 of these cases were invasive cancers. Five blinded duplicates per group were added as quality controls, so that roughly 60 samples were obtained: some 50 participants and around 10 replicates. HLA typing was available for only a few women, so HLA type could not be excluded as a confounder. The exploratory proof-of-principle case-control study was nested within the Guanacaste HPV Natural History Study in Costa Rica and compared TCR repertoires across cervical HPV16 outcomes. Cases were matched to controls by age within five years and by the year the sample was collected. Blood from cases was collected at the visit where the lesion was first found, while blood from controls was collected once the infection could no longer be detected. For cases, a median interval of roughly 150 days, with an interquartile range of 90 to 200 days, was observed between lesion detection and blood sampling. Controls were around 24 women whose single incident HPV16 infection cleared within 12 months without precancer or cancer developing. In the parent cohort, around 9,800 women aged 18 or older were enrolled in Guanacaste, Costa Rica, during about 1993 to 1994 and then followed for under nine years. Cases had a median age of 34 years and controls had a median age of about 41, with no significant differences in baseline characteristics. Study-wide conclusions, independent of this receptor: TRBV6-7 relative abundance was lower in cases than in controls (about 0.099% versus 0.17%; Bonferroni P = 0.0008). Because the number of T cells in each sample was unknown, differences in richness could reflect differing T-cell content rather than repertoire biology. CIN3+ cases had significantly higher TCR repertoire richness than controls across sequencing depths, but evenness did not differ between the groups. Whether associations preceded infection or resulted from infection could not be shown with the cross-sectional design, and effector/memory subsets and HPV-specific T cells were not isolated. By combining richness with V gene abundances, random forest classifiers separated cases from controls with an estimated AUC of less than 0.85.

TCR beta CDR3 regions were amplified by multiplex PCR using the immunoSEQ assay from an average of about 1,200 ng genomic DNA per sample. The assay corrected primer bias using a complete synthetic TCR repertoire to establish an amplification baseline. Amplicons were sequenced on the Illumina platform. The source study handled its data this way. Error correction of the sequences involved clustering with frequency ratios plus a modified nearest-neighbor algorithm, after which the sequences were analyzed in the immunoSEQ Analyzer using IMGT gene definitions. At each rarefaction depth, TCR richness and evenness were averaged over 20 rarefaction repeats, and samples with fewer sequences than the depth were excluded. Wilcoxon rank sum tests with FDR correction were used to compare V, D and J gene relative abundances between the groups. For the blinded duplicates, the intraclass correlation was nearly 96% for TCR richness and averaged 76.4% across some 66 gene segments. TCRdb carries this immuneACCESS record with in-frame sequences only. Its versions omit some clonotypes, under half of them owing to an unresolved V gene in the studies checked, with the rest unexplained. The V and J calls and clone size are taken from that table; D and trimming were inferred from the DNA. The sample has around 18,000 clones on record. The ten largest clones take up roughly 7.2% of the sample.

The specimen sequenced was blood buffy coat. In this chain, TRBV19 is recombined with TRBJ1-3; tentative D gene TRBD1, with 5 bases matching. This sequence originates from a woman aged 18-69 years with a cervical HPV16 infection that either progressed to CIN3+ or cleared (not recorded which). CDR3 sequence: CASSASQYSRGAGNTIYF. CDR3 DNA, as far as it was read: TGTGCCAGTAGTGCGTCTCAGTATAGCCGGGGGGCTGGAAACACC.